Included here is one T cell receptor beta chain sequence, with context. Library preparation (for TCRbeta) was performed with unique molecular identifiers. TCRdb independently ran MiXCR on the PCR reads; one entry per CDR3 protein. This table has roughly 500,000 distinct CDR3 sequences, around a third appearing once. The data originate from a study of T-cell reconstitution after alpha-beta-depleted transplantation in children. This CDR3 is built from 14 residues. Trimming stripped 4 bases from V and 7 bases from J, with 17 bases between. Germline V gene lookup returns CDR1 SGHNT and CDR2 YYREEE (reference sequence).

Sample: PBMCs from the stem cell graft donor, taken from the stem cell graft. The TCR was taken from a human donor who donated a stem cell graft to a child with aplastic anemia. V gene TRBV5-4 combines with J gene TRBJ1-2; D not resolved. The CDR3 spells CASSQSTGAPGYTF. Written as DNA, the CDR3 is TGTGCCAGCAGCCAGAGCACGGGAGCCCCTGGCTACACCTTC.